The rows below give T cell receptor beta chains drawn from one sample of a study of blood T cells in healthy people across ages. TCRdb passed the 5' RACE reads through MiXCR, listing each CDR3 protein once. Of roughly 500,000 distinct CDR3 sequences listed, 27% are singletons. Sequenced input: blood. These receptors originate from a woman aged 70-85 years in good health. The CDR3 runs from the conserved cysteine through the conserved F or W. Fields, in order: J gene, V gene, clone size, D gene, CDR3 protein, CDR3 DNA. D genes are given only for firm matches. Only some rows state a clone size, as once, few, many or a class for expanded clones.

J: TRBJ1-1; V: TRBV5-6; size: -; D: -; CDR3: CASSIGTSEMAFF; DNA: TGTGCCAGCAGCATCGGGACATCGGAAATGGCTTTCTTT
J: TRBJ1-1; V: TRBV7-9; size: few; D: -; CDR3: CASSAHRVNTEAFF; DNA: TGTGCCAGCAGCGCTCACAGGGTGAACACTGAAGCTTTCTTT
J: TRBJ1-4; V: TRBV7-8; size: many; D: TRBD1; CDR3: CASSSLGTGSSKTNEKLFF; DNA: TGTGCCAGCAGCTCCCTCGGGACAGGGAGTTCAAAGACTAATGAAAAACTGTTTTTT
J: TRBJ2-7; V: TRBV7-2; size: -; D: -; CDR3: CASSLAGPSIYEQYF; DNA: TGTGCCAGCAGCTTAGCGGGACCTAGTATCTACGAGCAGTACTTC
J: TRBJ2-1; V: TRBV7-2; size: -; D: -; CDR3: CASSLNFYNEQFF; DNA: TGTGCCAGCAGCTTAAACTTTTACAATGAGCAGTTCTTC
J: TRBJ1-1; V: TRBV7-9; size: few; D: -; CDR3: CASSSQIDRYTEAFF; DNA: TGTGCCAGCAGCTCCCAGATCGACCGTTACACTGAAGCTTTCTTT
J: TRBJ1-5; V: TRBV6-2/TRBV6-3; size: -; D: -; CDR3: CASSYRGENQPQHF; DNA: TGTGCCAGCAGTTACAGGGGTGAGAATCAGCCCCAGCATTTT
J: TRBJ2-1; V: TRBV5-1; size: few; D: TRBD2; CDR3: CASSRTSDYNEQFF; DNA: TGCGCCAGCAGCCGGACTAGCGACTACAATGAGCAGTTCTTC
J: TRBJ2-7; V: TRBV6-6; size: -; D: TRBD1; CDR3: CASSYSTGSSEQYF; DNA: TGTGCCAGCAGTTACTCGACAGGGTCAAGCGAGCAGTACTTC
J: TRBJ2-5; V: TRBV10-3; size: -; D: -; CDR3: CAISGRGGRETQYF; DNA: TGTGCCATCAGTGGCAGGGGAGGGCGAGAGACCCAGTACTTC
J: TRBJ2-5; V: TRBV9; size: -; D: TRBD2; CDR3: CASSPSGGATPHETQYF; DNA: TGTGCCAGCAGCCCGAGCGGGGGGGCCACACCGCATGAGACCCAGTACTTC
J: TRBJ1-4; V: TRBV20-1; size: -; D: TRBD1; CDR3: CSAGTGGWSDEKLFF; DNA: TGCAGTGCTGGGACAGGGGGTTGGTCGGATGAAAAACTGTTCTTT
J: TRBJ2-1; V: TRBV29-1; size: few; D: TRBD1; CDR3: CSGHRGNEQFF; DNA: TGCAGCGGTCACAGGGGGAATGAGCAGTTCTTC
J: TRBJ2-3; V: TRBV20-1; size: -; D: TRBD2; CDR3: CSAPRLAPDTQYF; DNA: TGCAGTGCTCCGCGACTAGCCCCAGATACGCAGTATTTT
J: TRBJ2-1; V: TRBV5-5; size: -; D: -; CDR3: CASSPPLNEQFF; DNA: TGTGCCAGCAGCCCCCCCCTTAATGAGCAGTTCTTC
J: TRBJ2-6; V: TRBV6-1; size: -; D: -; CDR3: CASSDPTGANVLTF; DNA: TGTGCCAGCAGTGACCCTACAGGGGCCAACGTCCTGACTTTC
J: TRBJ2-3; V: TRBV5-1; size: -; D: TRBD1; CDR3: CASSGGQGGIDTQYF; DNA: TGCGCCAGCAGCGGGGGACAGGGGGGTATAGATACGCAGTATTTT
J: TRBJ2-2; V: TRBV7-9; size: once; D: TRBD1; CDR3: CASRLAGTAGARGELFF; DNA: TGTGCCAGCAGATTGGCCGGGACAGCCGGGGCCCGCGGGGAGCTGTTTTTT
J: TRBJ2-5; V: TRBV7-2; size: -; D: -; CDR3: CASTRPGPRPTTQYF; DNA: TGTGCCAGCACCAGGCCGGGGCCCCGACCTACGACCCAGTACTTC
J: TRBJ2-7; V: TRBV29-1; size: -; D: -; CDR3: CSVVRQGRISYEQYF; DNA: TGCAGCGTTGTTCGGCAGGGTAGGATCTCCTACGAGCAGTACTTC
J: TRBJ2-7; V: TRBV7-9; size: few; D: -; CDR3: CASGLGFDSRYEQYF; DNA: TGTGCCAGCGGCTTAGGCTTCGACAGCCGCTACGAGCAGTACTTC
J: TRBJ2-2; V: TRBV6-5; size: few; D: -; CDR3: CASSYIGTSGTGELFF; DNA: TGTGCCAGCAGTTATATTGGGACCTCGGGCACCGGGGAGCTGTTTTTT
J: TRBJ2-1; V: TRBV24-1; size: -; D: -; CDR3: CATSEGGVNEQFF; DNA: TGTGCCACCAGTGAAGGGGGAGTCAATGAGCAGTTCTTC
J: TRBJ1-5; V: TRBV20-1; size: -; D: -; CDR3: CSAREAANQPQHF; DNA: TGCAGTGCTAGAGAGGCAGCGAATCAGCCCCAGCATTTT
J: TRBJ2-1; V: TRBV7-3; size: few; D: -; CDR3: CASSSQGYNEQLF; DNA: TGTGCCAGCAGCTCTCAGGGTTACAATGAGCAGCTCTTC
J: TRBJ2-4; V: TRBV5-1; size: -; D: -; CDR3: CASSSGVSQGIQYF; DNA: TGCGCCAGCAGCTCGGGGGTCTCGCAGGGCATTCAGTACTTC
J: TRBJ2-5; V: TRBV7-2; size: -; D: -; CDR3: CASSLVGVVQETQYF; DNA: TGTGCCAGCAGCTTAGTGGGGGTGGTTCAAGAGACCCAGTACTTC
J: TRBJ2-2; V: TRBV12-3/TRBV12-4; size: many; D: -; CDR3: CASSLARTGELFF; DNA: TGTGCCAGCAGTTTAGCGAGGACCGGGGAGCTGTTTTTT
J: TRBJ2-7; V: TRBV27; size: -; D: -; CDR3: CASSLEGFNEQYF; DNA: TGTGCCAGCAGTTTGGAGGGATTCAACGAGCAGTACTTC
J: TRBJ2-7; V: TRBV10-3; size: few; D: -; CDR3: CAISLMGGIEQYF; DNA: TGTGCCATCAGCCTGATGGGGGGTATCGAGCAGTACTTC
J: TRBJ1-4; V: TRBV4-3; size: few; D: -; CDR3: CASSPPSAQSATNEKLFF; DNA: TGCGCCAGCAGCCCCCCTTCGGCACAGTCGGCAACTAATGAAAAACTGTTTTTT
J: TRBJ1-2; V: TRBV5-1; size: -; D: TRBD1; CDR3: CASSLVTGGNYGYTF; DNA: TGCGCCAGCAGCTTGGTGACAGGGGGCAACTATGGCTACACCTTC
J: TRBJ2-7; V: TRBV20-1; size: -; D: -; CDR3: CSAQKNSYEQYF; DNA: TGCAGTGCCCAGAAAAACTCCTACGAGCAGTACTTC
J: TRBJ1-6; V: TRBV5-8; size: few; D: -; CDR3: CASSYGPNSPLHF; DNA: TGTGCCAGCAGCTACGGGCCCAATTCACCCCTCCACTTT
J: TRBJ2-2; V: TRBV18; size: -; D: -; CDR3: CACSPPAPSTGELFF; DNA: TGTGCCTGCTCACCACCAGCCCCGAGCACCGGGGAGCTGTTTTTT
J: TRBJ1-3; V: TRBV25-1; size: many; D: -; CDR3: CASSELDGERNTIYF; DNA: TGTGCCAGCAGTGAATTGGACGGAGAAAGAAACACCATATATTTT
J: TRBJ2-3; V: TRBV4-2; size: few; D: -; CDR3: CASSPFGGGSTDTQYF; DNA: TGTGCCAGCAGCCCCTTCGGGGGTGGGAGCACAGATACGCAGTATTTT
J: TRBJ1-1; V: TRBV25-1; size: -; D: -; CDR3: CASSWGGRAFF; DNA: TGTGCCAGCTCTTGGGGGGGGCGGGCTTTCTTT
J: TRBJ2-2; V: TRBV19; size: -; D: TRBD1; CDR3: CATKSQGAPGELFF; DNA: TGTGCCACCAAAAGTCAGGGGGCACCCGGGGAGCTGTTTTTT
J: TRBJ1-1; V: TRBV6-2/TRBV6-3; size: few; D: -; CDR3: CASSYSTSLFF; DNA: TGTGCCAGCAGTTACTCAACGTCTTTATTCTTT
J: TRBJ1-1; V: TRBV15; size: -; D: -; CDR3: CATRVGEAEAFF; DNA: TGTGCCACCAGGGTAGGGGAAGCTGAAGCTTTCTTT
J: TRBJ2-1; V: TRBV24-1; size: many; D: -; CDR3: CGGKGLTSEQFF; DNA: TGCGGGGGAAAGGGGTTAACATCGGAGCAGTTCTTC
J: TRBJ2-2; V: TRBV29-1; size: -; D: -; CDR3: CSVAPGTGELFF; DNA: TGCAGCGTGGCCCCTGGGACCGGGGAGCTGTTTTTT
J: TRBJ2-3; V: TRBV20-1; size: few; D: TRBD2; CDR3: CSASGGYSTDTQYF; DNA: TGCAGTGCTAGCGGGGGGTATAGCACAGATACGCAGTATTTT
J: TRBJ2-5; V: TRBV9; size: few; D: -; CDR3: CASSVGTPLWETQYF; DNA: TGTGCCAGCAGCGTAGGTACTCCCCTGTGGGAGACCCAGTACTTC
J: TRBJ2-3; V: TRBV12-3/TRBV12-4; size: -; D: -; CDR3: CASTHGFSTDTQYF; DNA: TGTGCCAGCACCCATGGGTTTAGCACAGATACGCAGTATTTT
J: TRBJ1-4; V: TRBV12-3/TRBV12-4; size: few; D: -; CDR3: CASSLMGPHEKLFF; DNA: TGTGCCAGCAGCCTCATGGGGCCCCATGAAAAACTGTTTTTT
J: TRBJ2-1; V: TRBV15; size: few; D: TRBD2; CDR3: CATSSLGGAYNEQFF; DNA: TGTGCCACCAGCAGTCTGGGGGGGGCCTACAATGAGCAGTTCTTC
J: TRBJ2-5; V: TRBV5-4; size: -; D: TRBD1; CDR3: CASSASDRGETQYF; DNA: TGTGCCAGCAGCGCCTCGGACAGGGGCGAGACCCAGTACTTC
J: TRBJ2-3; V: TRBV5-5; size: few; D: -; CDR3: CASSLLGADTQYF; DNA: TGTGCCAGCAGCCTACTGGGTGCCGATACGCAGTATTTT
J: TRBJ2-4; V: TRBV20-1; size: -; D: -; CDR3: CSAGPNGALSKNIQCF; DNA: TGCAGTGCCGGGCCTAACGGTGCCCTGTCCAAAAACATTCAGTGCTTC
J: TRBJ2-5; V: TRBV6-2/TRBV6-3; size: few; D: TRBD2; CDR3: CASSYIPSGQETQYF; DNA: TGTGCCAGCAGTTACATACCTAGCGGCCAAGAGACCCAGTACTTC
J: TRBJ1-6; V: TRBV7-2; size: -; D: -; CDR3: CASSLSTNSPLHF; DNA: TGTGCCAGCAGCTTATCGACCAATTCACCCCTCCACTTT
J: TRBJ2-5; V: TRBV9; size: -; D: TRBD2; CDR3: CASSAGLGETQYF; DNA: TGTGCCAGCAGCGCCGGACTAGGGGAGACCCAGTACTTC
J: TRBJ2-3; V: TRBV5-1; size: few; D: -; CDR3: CASSLVGNGDTQYF; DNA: TGCGCCAGCAGCTTGGTTGGGAACGGTGATACGCAGTATTTT
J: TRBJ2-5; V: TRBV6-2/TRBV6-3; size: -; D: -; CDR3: CASTTFQETQYF; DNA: TGTGCCAGCACGACCTTTCAAGAGACCCAGTACTTC